This is a list of T cell receptor beta chains from one sample in a study of cytomegalovirus exposure and HLA in healthy donors. Libraries were prepared by immunoSEQ multiplex PCR; TCRdb keeps only in-frame clonotypes and omits some of them. The table includes 150,000 to 200,000 clones, 70% to 90% detected once. The sequenced material came from PBMCs. The receptor source for this set is a man younger than 35 in good health and CMV-seropositive. Each CDR3 is given with its conserved first and last residue. A D gene is named only where the DNA matches it firmly. Not every row has a clone size; where given, it reads once, few, many or a size class.

clone size	V gene	D gene	J gene	CDR3 protein	CDR3 DNA
.	TRBV10-2	TRBD1	TRBJ1-6	CASRQGKNSPLHF	TGCGCCAGCCGACAGGGGAAGAATTCACCCCTCCACTTT
once	TRBV5-1	TRBD1	TRBJ2-7	CASSLLQGAYEQYF	TGCGCCAGCAGCTTGCTTCAGGGGGCCTACGAGCAGTACTTC
.	TRBV7-9	.	TRBJ2-7	CASSSPDRNSYEQYF	TGTGCCAGCAGCTCACCGGACAGAAACTCCTACGAGCAGTACTTC
.	TRBV5-1	TRBD1	TRBJ1-1	CASSGRDRFNTEAFF	TGCGCCAGCAGCGGCCGGGACAGATTCAACACTGAAGCTTTCTTT
.	TRBV29-1	.	TRBJ1-4	CSVGVGVDEKLFF	TGCAGCGTCGGGGTCGGGGTGGATGAAAAACTGTTTTTT
.	TRBV9	.	TRBJ1-1	CASSPGAGLDTEAFF	TGTGCCAGCAGCCCCGGAGCGGGTCTGGACACTGAAGCTTTCTTT
.	TRBV6-1	TRBD1	TRBJ2-5	CAAARQGRETQYF	TGTGCCGCTGCGAGACAGGGGAGGGAGACCCAGTACTTC
.	TRBV29-1	.	TRBJ1-1	CSAGHVDEAFF	TGCAGCGCCGGACACGTAGATGAAGCTTTCTTT
.	TRBV18	TRBD1	TRBJ2-7	CASSPGQGAYYEQYF	TGTGCCAGCTCACCGGGACAGGGGGCTTACTACGAGCAGTACTTC
.	TRBV27	.	TRBJ2-5	CASSLSLVETQYF	TGTGCCAGCAGTTTATCGTTAGTAGAGACCCAGTACTTC
few	TRBV11-3	TRBD1	TRBJ1-5	CASSLDVSGTEYQPQHF	TGTGCCAGCAGCTTAGACGTATCAGGGACAGAATATCAGCCCCAGCATTTT
.	TRBV28	TRBD2	TRBJ2-7	CASSLYSGGPTYEQYF	TGTGCCAGCAGTTTATATAGCGGGGGGCCTACCTACGAGCAGTACTTC
.	TRBV18	TRBD1	TRBJ2-3	CASSPRLTGVTDTQYF	TGTGCCAGCTCACCACGTTTGACAGGGGTCACAGATACGCAGTATTTT
.	TRBV5-1	TRBD2	TRBJ2-3	CASSLMGGVPDTQYF	TGCGCCAGCAGCTTGATGGGGGGGGTCCCAGATACGCAGTATTTT
.	TRBV11-1	.	TRBJ2-1	CASSHTQFNEQFF	TGTGCCAGCAGCCATACGCAGTTCAATGAGCAGTTCTTC
.	TRBV4-1	TRBD1	TRBJ1-1	CASSPETGGNTEAFF	TGCGCCAGCAGCCCCGAGACAGGGGGGAACACTGAAGCTTTCTTT
.	TRBV7-3	.	TRBJ2-7	CASSPVGNSYEQYF	TGTGCCAGCAGCCCAGTGGGCAACTCCTACGAGCAGTACTTC
once	TRBV18	TRBD1	TRBJ2-1	CARRRTGLGYEQFF	TGTGCCAGAAGGAGGACAGGGTTGGGATATGAGCAGTTCTTC
.	TRBV9	.	TRBJ1-2	CASSMTGYGYTF	TGTGCCAGCAGCATGACAGGTTATGGCTACACCTTC
.	TRBV7-3	.	TRBJ2-3	CASSFSGDTQYF	TGTGCCAGCAGCTTCAGTGGAGATACGCAGTATTTT
.	TRBV6-5	TRBD2	TRBJ2-2	CASRGTSGFTGELFF	TGTGCCAGCAGGGGGACTAGCGGATTCACCGGGGAGCTGTTTTTT
once	TRBV6-5	.	TRBJ2-1	CASSYGGALNEQFF	TGTGCCAGCAGTTACGGGGGGGCTCTCAATGAGCAGTTCTTC
.	TRBV6-1	.	TRBJ2-5	CASSPLTLSPGTQYF	TGTGCCAGCAGCCCGCTAACCCTCTCCCCTGGGACCCAGTACTTC
.	TRBV5-4	.	TRBJ2-3	CASSLTGENTDTQYF	TGTGCCAGCAGCTTGACCGGGGAGAACACAGATACGCAGTATTTT
.	TRBV6-5	.	TRBJ2-5	CASSPLFGETQYF	TGTGCCAGCAGTCCTCTCTTCGGGGAGACCCAGTACTTC
.	TRBV9	TRBD1	TRBJ2-3	CASRTPGTGFLRTDTQYF	TGTGCCAGCAGGACCCCCGGGACAGGGTTCTTACGCACAGATACGCAGTATTTT
few	TRBV7-9	TRBD2	TRBJ2-1	CASSLDSGGLHNEQFF	TGTGCCAGCAGCTTAGACAGCGGGGGGCTCCACAATGAGCAGTTCTTC
.	TRBV15	.	TRBJ2-3	CATSRRLGASTDTQYF	TGTGCCACCAGCCGCAGACTAGGTGCTAGCACAGATACGCAGTATTTT
few	TRBV4-3	.	TRBJ2-7	CASSQDWVAPGEQYF	TGCGCCAGCAGCCAAGATTGGGTAGCCCCGGGGGAGCAGTACTTC
few	TRBV5-1	TRBD1	TRBJ1-5	CASSFGTAENQPQHF	TGCGCCAGCAGCTTCGGGACAGCCGAGAATCAGCCCCAGCATTTT
.	TRBV5-1	TRBD2	TRBJ2-5	CASSSTGTSLSETQYF	TGCGCCAGCAGCTCGACCGGGACTAGCCTATCGGAGACCCAGTACTTC
.	TRBV5-6	TRBD1	TRBJ2-2	CASSPGTGGAGELFF	TGTGCCAGCAGCCCCGGGACAGGGGGAGCCGGGGAGCTGTTTTTT
.	TRBV5-6	TRBD2	TRBJ2-3	CASRSLTGRGGPRADTQYF	TGTGCCAGCAGAAGCTTGACGGGGCGGGGGGGCCCCCGGGCAGATACGCAGTATTTT
.	TRBV5-4	.	TRBJ2-7	CASSLVASYEQYF	TGTGCCAGCAGCTTGGTGGCTTCCTACGAGCAGTACTTC
.	TRBV9	TRBD1	TRBJ2-1	CASSVTGTGGYNEQFF	TGTGCCAGCAGCGTAACAGGGACAGGGGGATACAATGAGCAGTTCTTC
.	TRBV9	.	TRBJ1-1	CASSVVPLNTEAFF	TGTGCCAGCAGCGTAGTCCCTCTGAACACTGAAGCTTTCTTT
.	TRBV9	.	TRBJ2-1	CASSVLATSYNEQFF	TGTGCCAGCAGCGTCCTAGCGACCTCCTACAATGAGCAGTTCTTC
.	TRBV2	.	TRBJ2-4	CAARQFLAKNIQYF	TGTGCCGCCAGGCAGTTTTTAGCCAAAAACATTCAGTACTTC
.	TRBV7-2	TRBD2	TRBJ2-7	CASSSGTSGGVYEQYF	TGTGCCAGCAGCTCCGGGACTAGCGGGGGGGTCTACGAGCAGTACTTC
.	TRBV5-1	TRBD2	TRBJ2-7	CASSLRLGGDEQYF	TGCGCCAGCAGCTTGCGGCTGGGAGGGGACGAGCAGTACTTC
.	TRBV2	TRBD1	TRBJ2-3	CASSSPGTGNSDTQYF	TGTGCCAGCAGCTCGCCTGGGACAGGGAATTCAGATACGCAGTATTTT
.	TRBV6-6	.	TRBJ2-7	CASSTAGQNSYEQYF	TGTGCCAGCAGTACCGCGGGACAGAATTCCTACGAGCAGTACTTC
.	TRBV5-4	TRBD1	TRBJ2-3	CASSTRTGGTDTQYF	TGTGCCAGCAGCACACGGACAGGGGGCACAGATACGCAGTATTTT
once	TRBV18	TRBD2	TRBJ2-5	CASSPATSGVFGTQYF	TGTGCCAGCTCACCCGCGACTAGCGGGGTTTTCGGGACCCAGTACTTC
.	TRBV10-1	.	TRBJ1-1	CASSDQIRKEAFF	TGCGCCAGCAGTGACCAGATTCGTAAGGAAGCTTTCTTT
.	TRBV6-4	TRBD1	TRBJ2-3	CASRQGANTDTQYF	TGTGCCAGCAGGCAGGGGGCGAACACAGATACGCAGTATTTT
.	TRBV19	.	TRBJ1-6	CASSIQGPGSPLHF	TGTGCCAGTAGTATTCAGGGCCCCGGGTCACCCCTCCACTTT
.	TRBV2	TRBD2	TRBJ2-1	CASSDSGTSGGNEQFF	TGTGCCAGCAGCGATTCCGGGACTAGCGGCGGTAATGAGCAGTTCTTC
.	TRBV6-5	TRBD1	TRBJ1-5	CASSYDRVYQPQHF	TGTGCCAGCAGTTACGACAGGGTCTATCAGCCCCAGCATTTT
once	TRBV6-6	TRBD1	TRBJ1-2	CASSGTGLYYGYTF	TGTGCCAGCAGTGGGACAGGCCTTTACTATGGCTACACCTTC
once	TRBV7-8	TRBD2	TRBJ2-1	CASSPTGGLSYNEQFF	TGTGCCAGCAGCCCAACGGGGGGGTTGTCCTACAATGAGCAGTTCTTC
few	TRBV21-1	.	TRBJ2-7	CASSKEGGQSYEQYF	TGTGCCAGCAGCAAAGAGGGAGGGCAGAGCTACGAGCAGTACTTC
.	TRBV18	TRBD1	TRBJ1-2	CASSPRQGDGYTF	TGTGCCAGCTCACCACGGCAGGGGGATGGCTACACCTTC
.	TRBV5-1	TRBD1	TRBJ1-6	CASSARQGSNSPLHF	TGCGCCAGCAGCGCCCGACAGGGGAGTAATTCACCCCTCCACTTT
.	TRBV6-5	TRBD1	TRBJ2-3	CASGTGLSDTQYF	TGTGCCAGCGGGACAGGCTTATCAGATACGCAGTATTTT
.	TRBV5-1	.	TRBJ2-7	CASSLGGVGAYEQYF	TGCGCCAGCAGCTTGGGGGGGGTAGGGGCCTACGAGCAGTACTTC
few	TRBV5-1	.	TRBJ1-4	CASSLDTGINEKLFF	TGCGCCAGCAGCTTGGACACAGGGATTAATGAAAAACTGTTTTTT
.	TRBV4-3	.	TRBJ2-7	CASSQDSAGVGEQYF	TGCGCCAGCAGCCAAGACTCGGCAGGGGTAGGGGAGCAGTACTTC
.	TRBV2	TRBD2	TRBJ2-1	CARRLADNEQFF	TGTGCCAGACGACTAGCGGATAATGAGCAGTTCTTC
.	TRBV6-1	.	TRBJ1-5	CASSERDLRNNQPQHF	TGTGCCAGCAGTGAACGAGATCTCAGGAACAATCAGCCCCAGCATTTT